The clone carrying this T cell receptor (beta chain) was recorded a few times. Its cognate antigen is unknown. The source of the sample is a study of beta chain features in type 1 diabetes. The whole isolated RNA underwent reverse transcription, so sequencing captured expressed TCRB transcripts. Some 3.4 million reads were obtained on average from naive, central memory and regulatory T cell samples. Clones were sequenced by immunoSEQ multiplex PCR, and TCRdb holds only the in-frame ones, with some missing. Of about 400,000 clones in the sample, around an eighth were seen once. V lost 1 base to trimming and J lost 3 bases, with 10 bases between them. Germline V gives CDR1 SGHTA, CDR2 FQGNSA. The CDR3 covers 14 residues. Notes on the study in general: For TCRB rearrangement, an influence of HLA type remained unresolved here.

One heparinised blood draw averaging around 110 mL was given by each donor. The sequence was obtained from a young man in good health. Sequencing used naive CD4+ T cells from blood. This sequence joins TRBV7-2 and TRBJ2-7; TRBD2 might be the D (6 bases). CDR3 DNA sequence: TGTGCCAGCAGCTTAGAGGGACTCATCTACGAGCAGTACTTC. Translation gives CASSLEGLIYEQYF.